The 12 T cell receptor beta chains below were found in one sample sequenced in a study of T cells in Graves' hyperthyroidism and ophthalmopathy (dated by TCRdb to between 2017 and 2020). Receptor amplification or capture employed multiplex PCR. The listed sequencing device is Illumina HiSeq 2000. The TCR beta CDR3 regions were amplified from RNA transcripts. The TCR CDR3 was subjected to a first round of RT-PCR using the HTBI primer set and the Qiagen OneStep RT-PCR kit. The public reads were run again by TCRdb, first through fastp at Q25 and then through MiXCR, and only productive beta chains were kept. Each entry is one CDR3 protein sequence, shown with its most common DNA and genes. A total of under 350,000 distinct CDR3 sequences appear in this sample, roughly 13% of them only once. The ten largest clones represent 6.5% to 10% of the sample. Input material: blood. The source of these receptors is a woman in her thirties or forties with Graves' hyperthyroidism.

This clonotype has only a few counts. This sequence joins TRBV19 and TRBJ1-5; D unclear. Per germline, CDR1 LNHDA and CDR2 SQIVND (reference sequence). V lost 2 bases, J lost 6 bases, and 8 bases lay in between. The length of the CDR3 is 13 residues. For the CDR3, the DNA is TGTGCCAGTAGTATATTAGGGATTCAGCCCCAGCATTTT. Its protein product is CASSILGIQPQHF.

This clonotype was seen repeatedly, ten times or more. The chain uses TRBV6-1 and TRBJ1-6, with TRBD1 as a possible D gene (6 bases). The CDR3 is made up of 13 amino acids. Germline V CDR1 and CDR2: MNHNS, SASEGT. V gave up 7 bases and J gave up 7 bases, with 11 bases separating them. CDR3 sequence: CASITGSNSPLHF. The CDR3 DNA reads as TGTGCCAGCATCACAGGGTCGAATTCACCCCTCCACTTT.

This clonotype has only a few counts. The chain has TRBV15 and TRBJ2-7; 9 bases fit TRBD1. Germline V gene sequence: CDR1 LNHNV, CDR2 YYDKDF (reference sequence). This CDR3 is 16 amino acids long. J gave up 5 bases and V 5 bases, and 13 bases lay outside the gene matches. The CDR3 DNA sequence: TGTGCCACCAGCGGACCGGGGAGGACAGGGGAAAACGAGCAGTACTTC. It is translated as CATSGPGRTGENEQYF.

There are a few counts of this clonotype. The V gene is TRBV9, the J gene TRBJ1-1, with D possibly matching TRBD1 (6 bases). The CDR3 totals 16 residues. Trimming cost V 0 bases and J 5 bases, with 17 bases left between them. Germline CDR1 is SGDLS and CDR2 is YYNGEE. For the CDR3, the DNA is TGTGCCAGCAGCGTAGAAGGGGGGGTTCCTAATACTGAAGCTTTCTTT. Residues: CASSVEGGVPNTEAFF.

This clonotype was picked up many times. The genes are TRBV24-1 and TRBJ2-1; D is undetermined. Germline V gene lookup returns CDR1 KGHDR and CDR2 SFDVKD. The CDR3 has 13 residues. Trimming left V 9 bases short and J 5 bases short, with 13 bases between. The CDR3 nucleotides read TGTGCCACCTCGGCGTGGCGGAACAATGAGCAGTTCTTC. Residues: CATSAWRNNEQFF.

This clonotype was counted many times. This chain links TRBV7-9 with TRBJ1-1; TRBD1 is a possible D gene (5 bases). The ends were cut back, 1 base at V and 3 bases at J, with 9 bases in the middle. The CDR3 length is 14 residues. Germline values: CDR1 SEHNR, CDR2 FQNEAQ (reference sequence). This chain's CDR3 is CASSLDGGYTEAFF. The CDR3 DNA is TGTGCCAGCAGCTTAGATGGGGGGTACACTGAAGCTTTCTTT. The complete variable domain, with remaining parts taken from reference TRBV7-9 and TRBJ1-1, reads DTGVSQNPRHKITKRGQNVTFRCDPISEHNRLYWYRQTLGQGPEFLTYFQNEAQLEKSRLLSDRFSAERPKGSFSTLEIQRTEQGDSAMYLCASSLDGGYTEAFFGQGTRLTVV.

Note on this clonotype: A much larger clone differs by one base, so this may be a read error. The V and J genes are TRBV5-5 and TRBJ2-3, with D perhaps matching TRBD2 (5 bases). Per the germline V gene, CDR1 is SGHKS and CDR2 is YYEKEE (reference sequence). The V and J ends lost 3 bases and 4 bases respectively, with 15 bases between them. The CDR3 totals 15 residues. The CDR3 coding sequence is TGTGCCAGCAGCTCCGGGAATCCACGGGCAGATACGCAGTATTTT. Translated: CASSSGNPRADTQYF.

This clonotype has ten or more counts. The rearrangement uses TRBV2 and TRBJ2-3, with a weak D call TRBD1 (6 bases). Trimming pared 3 bases from V and 5 bases from J, leaving 9 bases between. CDR3 length: 13 amino acids. Germline CDR1 is SNHLY and CDR2 is FYNNEI. CDR3 sequence: CASSEGARDTQYF. In DNA, the CDR3 is TGTGCCAGCAGTGAGGGGGCGAGAGATACGCAGTATTTT.

This clonotype was seen at least ten times. The rearrangement joins TRBV19 to TRBJ1-5; tentatively, D is TRBD1 (6 bases). Trimming took 5 bases from V and 2 from J, leaving 13 bases between them. Per germline, CDR1 LNHDA and CDR2 SQIVND (reference sequence). The CDR3 has 15 amino acids. The CDR3 spells CASSSSGVGNQPQHF. Here the CDR3 DNA reads TGTGCCAGTAGTTCCTCAGGGGTGGGCAATCAGCCCCAGCATTTT.

In regard to this clonotype: An end of the junction differs from the germline gene, which may be a read error. V is TRBV20-1 and J is TRBJ2-1; 15 bases fit TRBD2. The CDR3 has 19 residues. Germline values: CDR1 DFQATT, CDR2 SNEGSKA (reference sequence). The CDR3 DNA is TGCGGTGCTAGAGTGGGACTAGCGGGAGGTCCTAGCTCCTACAATGAGCAGTTCTTC. It translates to CGARVGLAGGPSSYNEQFF.

In this sample, this clonotype turned up a few times. This rearrangement joins TRBV28 to TRBJ2-3; 11 bases align to TRBD2. The germline V gene has CDR1 MDHEN and CDR2 SYDVKM. This CDR3 is built from 16 residues. The V gene end was trimmed by 6 bases and the J gene end by 6 bases; junction bases not matched to a gene: 11. CDR3 DNA: TGTGCCAGCAGCCCGGCTAGCGGGAGGCATGGGGATACGCAGTATTTT. Amino acid sequence: CASSPASGRHGDTQYF.

This clonotype was seen ten or more times. The rearrangement joins TRBV7-8 to TRBJ2-1; 7 bases agree with TRBD2. Germline V gene data show CDR1 as SGHVS and CDR2 as FQNEAQ. The CDR3 runs to 17 residues. V dropped 5 bases and J dropped 5; count of bases not matched to a gene: 15. This chain's CDR3 is CASSPREAGAINNEQFF. The CDR3 DNA reads as TGTGCCAGCAGCCCACGGGAGGCGGGAGCGATAAACAATGAGCAGTTCTTC.